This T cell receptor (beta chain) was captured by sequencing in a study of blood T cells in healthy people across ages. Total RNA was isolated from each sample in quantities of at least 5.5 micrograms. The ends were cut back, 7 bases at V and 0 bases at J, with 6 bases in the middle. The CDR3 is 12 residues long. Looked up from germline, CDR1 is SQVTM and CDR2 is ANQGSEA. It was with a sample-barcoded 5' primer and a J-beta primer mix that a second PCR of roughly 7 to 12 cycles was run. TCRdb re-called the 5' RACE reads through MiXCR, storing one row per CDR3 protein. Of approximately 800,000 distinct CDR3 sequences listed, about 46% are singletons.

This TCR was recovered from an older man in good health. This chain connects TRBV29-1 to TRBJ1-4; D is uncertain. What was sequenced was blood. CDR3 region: CSARATNEKLFF. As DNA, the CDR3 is TGCAGCGCCCGGGCAACTAATGAAAAACTGTTTTTT.